The subject of this entry is one TCR beta chain. Germline loops: CDR1 SGHRS, CDR2 YFSETQ. Germline trimming cut 7 bases from V and 3 bases from J; bases unmatched to any gene: 12. The length of the CDR3 is 15 residues. These data belong to a study of blood T cell repertoires in COVID-19. Looking at the study overall: The cDNA or gDNA used as material had been derived from T cells, B-cell-depleted T cells, or PBMCs.

Followed longitudinally, the Seattle patients had been enrolled during active infection. Some clones are missing from TCRdb's copy, which holds only in-frame ones; the method was immunoSEQ multiplex PCR. Of over 100,000 clones listed, about nine tenths were seen once; the top ten hold less than 2%. The sequence was obtained from a woman between 50 and 59 years old with COVID-19, enrolled during active disease. J is TRBJ1-2 and V is TRBV5-1; 7 bases agree with TRBD1. Sequenced: peripheral blood. The CDR3 nucleotides read TGCGCCAGCGCCGAGACAGGGAGTAGCCACTATGGCTACACCTTC. It encodes CASAETGSSHYGYTF.